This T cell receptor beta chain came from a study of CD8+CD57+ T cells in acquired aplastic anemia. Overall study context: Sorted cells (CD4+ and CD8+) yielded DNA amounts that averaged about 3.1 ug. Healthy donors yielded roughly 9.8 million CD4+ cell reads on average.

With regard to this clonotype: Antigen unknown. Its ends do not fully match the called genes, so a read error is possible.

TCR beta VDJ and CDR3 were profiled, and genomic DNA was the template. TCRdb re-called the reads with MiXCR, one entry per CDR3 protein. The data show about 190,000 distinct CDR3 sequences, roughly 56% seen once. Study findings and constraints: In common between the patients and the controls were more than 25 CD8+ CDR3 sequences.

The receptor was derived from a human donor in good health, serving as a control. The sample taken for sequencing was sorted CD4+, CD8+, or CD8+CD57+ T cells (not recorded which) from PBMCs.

CDR3 bases: TGTGCCAGCAGCGTACGGGCAGGTAGTGGCTGCACCTTC. Encoded protein: CASSVRAGSGCTF. This sequence joins TRBV9 and TRBJ1-2, with no clear D. Germline V lookup: CDR1 SGDLS, CDR2 YYNGEE. This CDR3 comprises 13 residues.